Sequencing of this TCR beta chain was carried out in a study of T-cell reconstitution after alpha-beta-depleted transplantation in children. This clonotype was counted ten times or more. Germline V CDR1 and CDR2: SQVTM, ANQGSEA. The V end was cut by 2 bases, the J end by 7 bases, with 11 bases between. This CDR3 is 13 amino acids long. Preparation of the TCRbeta library involved a method that used unique molecular identifiers. TCRdb redid the calling of the PCR reads with MiXCR, one entry per CDR3 protein. Found here are 250,000 or so distinct CDR3 sequences, 8.2% of them singletons; the top ten hold 6.3%.

The chain is built from TRBV29-1 and TRBJ2-2, with D possibly TRBD2 on 5 matching bases. The sample was PBMCs, mostly from graft donor cells, taken 180 days after TCRalphabeta/CD19-depleted stem cell transplant. This receptor was taken from a male patient aged 10 to 17 who had a stem cell transplant for acute lymphoblastic leukemia, so the T cells may come from the graft donor. As DNA, the CDR3 is TGCAGCGTTGAAACAGCGAGCGGCGGGGAGCTGTTTTTT. Protein: CSVETASGGELFF.